The next 27 T cell receptor beta chains were all read from a single sample in a study of OX40 agonist ivuxolimab in advanced cancers. Repertoires were generated with immunoSEQ multiplex PCR, while TCRdb's copy carries only in-frame clones and drops some. The sample has about 55,000 clones; 70% to 90% are singletons. The sample consisted of CD4+ or CD8+ T cells sorted from blood, taken in a trial of the OX40 agonist ivuxolimab. These receptors were obtained from an adult with an advanced solid tumor such as melanoma, head and neck, liver or kidney cancer.

In its sample, this clone ranks as medium-sized. The rearrangement links TRBV11-3 to TRBJ2-2, with a tentative D call TRBD1 (5 bases). Trimming removed 0 bases at V and 3 bases at J, with 11 bases between. This CDR3 is 16 amino acids long. Germline CDR1 SGHNT, CDR2 YENEEA. The DNA of the CDR3 is TGTGCCAGCAGCTTAGATCAGGGTGTGGACACCGGGGAGCTGTTTTTT. It yields the protein CASSLDQGVDTGELFF.

The V gene is TRBV27, the J gene TRBJ2-5; no clear D. Germline CDR1 and CDR2: MNHEY and SMNVEV (reference sequence). Between the trimmed V and J ends, which lost 3 bases and 0 bases, there was a span of 8 bases. The CDR3 is 14 amino acids. The CDR3 DNA is TGTGCCAGCAGTTTGATGGGGAACCAAGAGACCCAGTACTTC. It is translated as CASSLMGNQETQYF.

The chain employs TRBV7-9 and TRBJ1-1, with D unresolved. Germline V gives CDR1 SEHNR, CDR2 FQNEAQ (reference sequence). Trimming left V 4 bases short and J 2 bases short, with 14 bases between. This CDR3 comprises 15 residues. DNA for the CDR3: TGTGCCAGCAGCTCCAAGGGAGGGCCCAACACTGAAGCTTTCTTT. Translating it yields CASSSKGGPNTEAFF.

CDR3 amino acids: CASSIFSGGSTEAFF. The CDR3 nucleotides read TGTGCCAGTAGTATATTCTCCGGGGGATCCACTGAAGCTTTCTTT. V usage is TRBV19 and J usage is TRBJ1-1; D is possibly TRBD1 (5 bases). The CDR3 is 15 amino acids. Germline assignment: CDR1 LNHDA and CDR2 SQIVND (reference sequence). V was clipped by 2 bases and J by 4 bases, with 14 bases between them.

The rearrangement joins TRBV28 to TRBJ1-3; D remains unclear. With 4 bases removed from V and 0 bases from J, the gap between germline ends came to 16 bases. Germline V lookup: CDR1 MDHEN, CDR2 SYDVKM. This CDR3 comprises 17 residues. As DNA, the CDR3 is TGTGCCAGCAGTTCTCCCCGGGGTTCTTCCTCTGGAAACACCATATATTTT. Amino acids: CASSSPRGSSSGNTIYF.

The CDR3 DNA follows: TGTGCCAGCAGCAAGGGGTTTCGGGGCAATCAGCCCCAGCATTTT. This encodes CASSKGFRGNQPQHF. J is TRBJ1-5 and V is TRBV28; D may be TRBD1 (5 bases). This CDR3 has 15 amino acids. Trimming stripped 6 bases from V and 2 bases from J, with 14 bases between. Germline V gene sequence: CDR1 MDHEN, CDR2 SYDVKM.

This chain uses TRBV5-1 with TRBJ2-7; possible D gene TRBD1, 6 bases. The CDR3 spans 17 residues. The germline gives CDR1 SGHRS, CDR2 YFSETQ. The V and J ends lost 0 bases and 4 bases respectively, with 20 bases between them. The CDR3 spells CASSLAQSGRGGYEQYF. The CDR3 DNA is TGCGCCAGCAGCTTGGCCCAGTCTGGCAGGGGTGGTTACGAGCAGTACTTC.

The chain recombines TRBV19 with TRBJ1-1, with D possibly TRBD1 on 5 matching bases. The germline V and J ends were trimmed by 3 bases and 0 bases, with 11 bases remaining between them. The CDR3 sequence is 15 residues long. Germline V gene sequence: CDR1 LNHDA, CDR2 SQIVND (reference sequence). CDR3 DNA sequence: TGTGCCAGTAGTATCGGGGGAGGAATGAACACTGAAGCTTTCTTT. It codes for CASSIGGGMNTEAFF. The full variable domain, in which reference TRBV19 and TRBJ1-1 provide the parts outside the CDR3, is DGGITQSPKYLFRKEGQNVTLSCEQNLNHDAMYWYRQDPGQGLRLIYYSQIVNDFQKGDIAEGYSVSREKKESFPLTVTSAQKNPTAFYLCASSIGGGMNTEAFFGQGTRLTVV.

The rearrangement links TRBV5-1 to TRBJ2-7, with TRBD1 as a possible D gene (5 bases). V was clipped by 3 bases and J by 3 bases, with 7 bases between them. The CDR3 sequence is 12 residues long. Germline CDR1 and CDR2: SGHRS and YFSETQ. Written as DNA, the CDR3 is TGCGCCAGCAGCTACGACAGCTACGAGCAGTACTTC. It codes for CASSYDSYEQYF.

The rearrangement uses TRBV27 and TRBJ2-7, with TRBD1 as a possible D gene (6 bases). Germline CDR1 reads MNHEY; CDR2 reads SMNVEV (reference sequence). Trimming removed 4 bases from V and 5 bases from J, with 9 bases in between. This CDR3 contains 12 residues. The CDR3 DNA reads as TGTGCCAGCAGTTCCAGGGGACACGAGCAGTACTTC. This encodes CASSSRGHEQYF.

The chain uses TRBV4-1 and TRBJ2-7; perhaps TRBD1 as D (6 bases). Trimming took off 4 bases at V and 0 bases at J, with 10 bases between the two ends. This CDR3 spans 14 amino acids. Germline V gives CDR1 MGHRA, CDR2 YSYEKL. CDR3 DNA: TGCGCCAGCAGCCCCCGGACAGTCTCCTACGAGCAGTACTTC. Translated: CASSPRTVSYEQYF.

The V and J genes are TRBV16 and TRBJ2-1; no definite D call. Trimming cost V 3 bases and J 5 bases, with 8 bases left between them. The CDR3 has 13 residues. From germline, CDR1 is KGHSY and CDR2 FQNENV. The CDR3 DNA sequence: TGTGCCAGCAGCCATAACAGAGACAATGAGCAGTTCTTC. It encodes CASSHNRDNEQFF.

The J gene is TRBJ1-5, the V gene TRBV2; 8 positions agree with TRBD1. The CDR3 loop spans 15 amino acids. J was trimmed by 0 bases and V by 7 bases; bases with no gene match: 5. Per the germline V gene, CDR1 is SNHLY and CDR2 is FYNNEI. CDR3 sequence reads: CASKVQGGSNQPQHF. The CDR3 DNA reads as TGTGCCAGCAAAGTACAGGGGGGTAGCAATCAGCCCCAGCATTTT.

This chain joins TRBV9 and TRBJ1-2; TRBD1 might be the D (5 bases). Germline V gives CDR1 SGDLS, CDR2 YYNGEE. CDR3 size: 15 residues. Trimming removed 4 bases from V and 5 bases from J, with 18 bases in between. The CDR3 bases are TGTGCCAGCAGCAACTCCCTGGGACGGAATTATGGCTACACCTTC. Encoded protein: CASSNSLGRNYGYTF.

The chain employs TRBV2 and TRBJ1-1; D is ambiguous. There are 12 residues in the CDR3. Trimming pared 8 bases from V and 4 bases from J, leaving 11 bases between. The V gene's germline CDR1 is SNHLY and CDR2 FYNNEI. The CDR3 DNA follows: TGTGCCAGCCCTTGGGTCATCACTGAAGCTTTCTTT. This sequence encodes CASPWVITEAFF.

The chain is built from TRBV29-1 and TRBJ2-1; 8 bases fit TRBD2. This CDR3 has 14 amino acids. Germline V lookup: CDR1 SQVTM, CDR2 ANQGSEA. Trimming cost V 6 bases and J 5 bases; bases outside gene matches: 9. CDR3 region: CSVRTSNRDNEQFF. CDR3 DNA sequence: TGCAGCGTACGGACTAGCAACCGAGACAATGAGCAGTTCTTC.

This chain joins TRBV5-4 and TRBJ2-1; 7 positions match TRBD1. Per germline, CDR1 SGHNT and CDR2 YYREEE (reference sequence). V was pared by 4 bases and J by 0 bases, with 4 bases of the junction left unmatched. CDR3 length: 15 residues. CDR3 nucleotides: TGTGCCAGCAGCAGGGACAGACTCTCCTACAATGAGCAGTTCTTC. It codes for CASSRDRLSYNEQFF.

This chain links TRBV28 with TRBJ2-7; D perhaps matches TRBD2 (6 bases). The V end was cut by 8 bases, the J end by 2 bases, with 10 bases between. The CDR3 contains 12 residues. The germline V gene encodes CDR1 MDHEN and CDR2 SYDVKM. This chain's CDR3 is CASRGGPYEQYF. The CDR3 DNA reads TGTGCCAGCCGAGGAGGGCCCTACGAGCAGTACTTC.

V gene TRBV28 combines with J gene TRBJ2-5, with D possibly being TRBD2 (6 bases). Trimming left V 7 bases short and J 5 bases short, with 17 bases between. The CDR3 sequence is 14 residues long. Germline V lookup: CDR1 MDHEN, CDR2 SYDVKM. This chain's CDR3 is CASTISGPGETQYF. In DNA form, the CDR3 reads TGTGCCAGCACCATAAGCGGGCCCGGGGAGACCCAGTACTTC.

The V call is TRBV6-5, the J call TRBJ2-5, with D tentatively TRBD2 (6 bases). The J call may be incorrect, as the DNA end agrees better with TRBJ2-7. The germline gives CDR1 MNHEY, CDR2 SVGAGI. The CDR3 is 15 residues long. Here the CDR3 reads CASSYSGTTRGEQYF. In DNA, the CDR3 is TGTGCCAGCAGTTACTCAGGGACGACTAGGGGCGAGCAGTACTTC.

The chain employs TRBV6-1 and TRBJ1-5; 8 nucleotides line up with TRBD1. The CDR3 is made up of 15 amino acids. V gave up 1 base and J gave up 4 bases; unmatched junction bases: 3. Germline V gene sequence: CDR1 MNHNS, CDR2 SASEGT. CDR3 sequence: CASSEVRGLNQPQHF. The CDR3 DNA is TGTGCCAGCAGTGAAGTCAGGGGGCTAAATCAGCCCCAGCATTTT.

The J gene is TRBJ2-7, the V gene TRBV13; 13 bases align to TRBD2. V shed 5 bases, J shed 3 bases, and the junction held 4 bases outside the gene matches. Germline lookup yields CDR1 PRHDT and CDR2 FYEKMQ (reference sequence). This CDR3 is 15 amino acids long. The CDR3 reads CASSPRLAGGYEQYF. The CDR3 region has the DNA TGTGCCAGCAGCCCTCGACTAGCGGGAGGCTACGAGCAGTACTTC.

The chain is built from TRBV5-3 and TRBJ2-7, with D uncertain. TRBV5-3 is treated as an ORF (open reading frame) with a function not yet certain. The CDR3 covers 11 residues. V lost 5 bases and J lost 3, with 6 bases in between. The CDR3 coding sequence is TGTGCCAGAAGTCAGCTCTACGAGCAGTACTTC. Amino acid sequence: CARSQLYEQYF.

The chain employs TRBV28 and TRBJ1-4; possible D gene TRBD1, 6 bases. The V gene lost 4 bases and the J gene lost 8 bases, with 17 bases spanning the gap. Germline V gene sequence: CDR1 MDHEN, CDR2 SYDVKM. The CDR3 totals 15 residues. The CDR3 region has the DNA TGTGCCAGCAGTTCCTCATTGGGGGCGCGGGAAAAACTGTTTTTT. Its translation: CASSSSLGAREKLFF. Together with reference TRBV28 and TRBJ1-4, the CDR3 gives the full variable domain: DVKVTQSSRYLVKRTGEKVFLECVQDMDHENMFWYRQDPGLGLRLIYFSYDVKMKEKGDIPEGYSVSREKKERFSLILESASTNQTSMYLCASSSSLGAREKLFFGSGTQLSVL.

The chain couples TRBV6-6 to TRBJ1-3; D ambiguous. CDR1 MNHNY and CDR2 SVGAGI come from the germline V gene (reference sequence). CDR3 size: 15 residues. Trimming stripped 8 bases from V and 0 bases from J, with 14 bases between. The chain's CDR3 is CASLSRSRSGNTIYF. CDR3 DNA sequence: TGTGCCAGCTTGAGTCGCAGCCGCTCTGGAAACACCATATATTTT.

The chain recombines TRBV19 with TRBJ2-7; D perhaps matches TRBD2 (6 bases). Per germline, CDR1 LNHDA and CDR2 SQIVND (reference sequence). CDR3 length: 16 amino acids. The V and J ends lost 4 bases and 2 bases respectively, with 18 bases between them. CDR3 sequence: CASSTLGLSVAYEQYF. The CDR3 DNA follows: TGTGCCAGTAGTACACTAGGACTATCCGTAGCCTACGAGCAGTACTTC.

The chain is built from TRBV4-1 and TRBJ2-1, with D perhaps given as TRBD1 or TRBD2 (6 bases each). Trimming removed 1 base at V and 1 base at J, with 11 bases between. Germline V gene data show CDR1 as MGHRA and CDR2 as YSYEKL. This CDR3 contains 16 residues. DNA of the CDR3: TGCGCCAGCAGCCAAGCAGGGGCGGGGTCCTACAATGAGCAGTTCTTC. It is translated as CASSQAGAGSYNEQFF.